The T cell receptor (beta chain) under discussion was sequenced for a study of radiotherapy plus CTLA-4 blockade in lung cancer. Per the germline V gene, CDR1 is MNHEY and CDR2 is SMNVEV (reference sequence). The V gene lost 5 bases and the J gene lost 5 bases, with 10 bases spanning the gap. This CDR3 contains 14 residues. Only in-frame clones appear in the TCRdb table, and some are missing; sequencing was by immunoSEQ multiplex PCR. Here the sample spans more than 40,000 clones, 60% to 80% being singletons. The chain carries TRBV27 and TRBJ1-6, with D possibly matching TRBD1 (5 bases). The sequenced sample was peripheral blood, obtained from a patient treated with radiotherapy plus ipilimumab. This TCR derives from a human donor with non-small cell lung cancer who had stable disease on radiotherapy plus ipilimumab. CDR3 coding DNA: TGTGCCAGCAGTCCCCCGACAGATAATTCACCCCTCCACTTT. Amino acids: CASSPPTDNSPLHF.